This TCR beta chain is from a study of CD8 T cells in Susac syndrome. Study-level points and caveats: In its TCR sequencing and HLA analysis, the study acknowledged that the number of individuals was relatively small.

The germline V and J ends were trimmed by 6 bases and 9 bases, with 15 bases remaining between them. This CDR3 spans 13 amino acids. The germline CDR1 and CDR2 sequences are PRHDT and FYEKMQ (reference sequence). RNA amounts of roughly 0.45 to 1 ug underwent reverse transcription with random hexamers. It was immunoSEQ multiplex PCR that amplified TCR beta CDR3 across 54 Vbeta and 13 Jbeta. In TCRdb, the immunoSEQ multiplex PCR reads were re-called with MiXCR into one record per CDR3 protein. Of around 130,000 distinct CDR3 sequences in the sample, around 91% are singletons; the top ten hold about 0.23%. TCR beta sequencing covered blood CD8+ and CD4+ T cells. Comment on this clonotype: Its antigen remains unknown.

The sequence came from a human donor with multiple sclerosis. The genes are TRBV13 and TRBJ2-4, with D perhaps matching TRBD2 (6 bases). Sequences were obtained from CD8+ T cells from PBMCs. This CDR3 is CASRERLVPIQYF. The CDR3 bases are TGTGCCAGCAGGGAAAGACTAGTCCCCATTCAGTACTTC.